Listed below are T cell receptor beta chains from one sample, sequenced in a study of T cell repertoires in cytomegalovirus infection. TCRdb reanalysed the reads using MiXCR and keeps one entry per CDR3 protein. Of about half a million distinct CDR3 sequences listed, 30% to 35% are singletons. No antigen is known for these receptors. The sample consisted of cultured PBMCs, taken from culture after CMV antigen stimulation. Every receptor here comes from a human donor in good health (CMV status not recorded). Some clones in this sample may be carry-over from other donors' samples. Each CDR3 is given with its conserved first and last residue. Fields, in order: V gene, CDR3 protein.

>TRBV28
CASSGQVYGYTF
>TRBV7-2
CASSLYGTQYF
>TRBV6-6
CASSYHPGGVNEQFF
>TRBV5-8
CASSLKAGSSTDTQYF
>TRBV12-3/TRBV12-4
CASTLGPANTEAFF
>TRBV10-3
CAISEDRYGYTF
>TRBV10-3
CAISAQLAGGRSGRLDEQYF
>TRBV6-6
CASSVQGAPGQPQHF
>TRBV9
CASSPPGGNEQFF
>TRBV19
CASSTGGNQPQHF
>TRBV11-1
CASSRDFSSYEQYF
>TRBV5-1
CASSLTSSGLGDTQYF
>TRBV6-6
CASSYRPASGAFF
>TRBV20-1
CSARRIGVGQGKTEAFF
>TRBV2
CASSETAIGANVLTF